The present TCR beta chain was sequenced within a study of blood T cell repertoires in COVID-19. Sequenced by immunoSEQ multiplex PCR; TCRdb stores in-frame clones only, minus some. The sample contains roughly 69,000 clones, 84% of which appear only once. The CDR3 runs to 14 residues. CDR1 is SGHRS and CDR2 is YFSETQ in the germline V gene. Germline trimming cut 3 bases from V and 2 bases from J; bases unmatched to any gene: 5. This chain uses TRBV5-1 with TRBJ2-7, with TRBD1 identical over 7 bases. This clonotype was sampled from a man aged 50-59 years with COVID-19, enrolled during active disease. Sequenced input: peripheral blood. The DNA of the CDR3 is TGCGCCAGCAGCTACCGACAGGGTACCTACGAGCAGTACTTC. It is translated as CASSYRQGTYEQYF. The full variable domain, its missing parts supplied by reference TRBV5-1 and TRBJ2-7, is KAGVTQTPRYLIKTRGQQVTLSCSPISGHRSVSWYQQTPGQGLQFLFEYFSETQRNKGNFPGRFSGRQFSNSRSEMNVSTLELGDSALYLCASSYRQGTYEQYFGPGTRLTVT.